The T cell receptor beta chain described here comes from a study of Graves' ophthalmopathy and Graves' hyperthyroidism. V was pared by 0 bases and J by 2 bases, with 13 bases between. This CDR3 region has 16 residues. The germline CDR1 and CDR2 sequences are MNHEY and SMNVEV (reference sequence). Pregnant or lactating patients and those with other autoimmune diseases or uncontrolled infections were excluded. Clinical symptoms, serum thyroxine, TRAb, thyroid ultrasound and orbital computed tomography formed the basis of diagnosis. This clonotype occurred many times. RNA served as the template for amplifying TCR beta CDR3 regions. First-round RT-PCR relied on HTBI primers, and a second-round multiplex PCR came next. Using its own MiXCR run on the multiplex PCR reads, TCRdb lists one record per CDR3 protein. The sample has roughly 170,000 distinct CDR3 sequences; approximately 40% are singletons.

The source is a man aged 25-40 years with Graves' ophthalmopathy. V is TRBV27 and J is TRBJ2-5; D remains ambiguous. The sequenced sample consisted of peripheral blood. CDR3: CASSLSARWGQETQYF. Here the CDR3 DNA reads TGTGCCAGCAGTTTATCCGCTAGGTGGGGTCAAGAGACCCAGTACTTC.